The rows below give T cell receptor beta chains drawn from one sample of a study of human T cells and chemical hapten exposure. TCRdb reprocessed the RACE reads with MiXCR, giving one entry per CDR3 protein. The sample has roughly 380,000 distinct CDR3 sequences, about 4.8% seen once. The sample consisted of whole blood, taken in connection with sensitization to the hapten diphenylcyclopropenone (DPC). These receptors came from a woman aged 50 to 65 with alopecia areata. Some clones in this sample may be carry-over from other donors' samples. Each CDR3 is given with its conserved first and last residue. A D gene is named only where the DNA matches it firmly. Clone size is given for some rows only: seen once, a few or many times, or a class if the clone is expanded.

v_call: TRBV11-2; d_call: NA; clone_size: many; j_call: TRBJ2-3; cdr3_nt: TGTGCCAGCAGCTTGTATAACACAGATACGCAGTATTTT; cdr3_aa: CASSLYNTDTQYF
v_call: TRBV20-1; d_call: TRBD2; clone_size: many; j_call: TRBJ2-7; cdr3_nt: TGCAGTGCCGAGAGGCCCAGCGGGAAGACATTTTACGAGCAGTACTTC; cdr3_aa: CSAERPSGKTFYEQYF
v_call: TRBV29-1; d_call: NA; clone_size: many; j_call: TRBJ1-3; cdr3_nt: TGCAGCGTTGCCCCAGGTTCTGGAAACACCATATATTTT; cdr3_aa: CSVAPGSGNTIYF
v_call: TRBV2; d_call: NA; clone_size: NA; j_call: TRBJ1-1; cdr3_nt: TGTGCCAGCAGTGATGGGGGGCCCACTGAAGCTTTCTTT; cdr3_aa: CASSDGGPTEAFF
v_call: TRBV6-1; d_call: NA; clone_size: many; j_call: TRBJ2-7; cdr3_nt: TGTGCCAGCAGTGAAGCCGAAGCGAATGAGCAGTACTTC; cdr3_aa: CASSEAEANEQYF
v_call: TRBV12-3/TRBV12-4; d_call: NA; clone_size: many; j_call: TRBJ2-2; cdr3_nt: TGTGCCAGCAGATTGGAGGGGTTGAACACCGGGGAGCTGTTTTTT; cdr3_aa: CASRLEGLNTGELFF
v_call: TRBV11-2; d_call: NA; clone_size: many; j_call: TRBJ2-7; cdr3_nt: TGTGCCAGCAGGCGCCCCGGGACATTGTCCTACGAGCAGTACTTC; cdr3_aa: CASRRPGTLSYEQYF
v_call: TRBV27; d_call: NA; clone_size: few; j_call: TRBJ2-7; cdr3_nt: TGTGCCAGCAGTTGGGCCCTGGGATACGAGCAGTACTTC; cdr3_aa: CASSWALGYEQYF
v_call: TRBV27; d_call: TRBD1; clone_size: few; j_call: TRBJ2-1; cdr3_nt: TGTGCCAGCAGCGGGACAGGGGGAGGGAATGAGCAGTTCTTC; cdr3_aa: CASSGTGGGNEQFF
v_call: TRBV5-1; d_call: TRBD1; clone_size: NA; j_call: TRBJ2-7; cdr3_nt: TGCGCCAGCAGCACCCGGGACAGGGTGAGTAAGCAGTACTTC; cdr3_aa: CASSTRDRVSKQYF
v_call: TRBV4-2; d_call: NA; clone_size: many; j_call: TRBJ1-2; cdr3_nt: TGTGCCAGCAGCCTGGACGGTGGCTACACCTTC; cdr3_aa: CASSLDGGYTF
v_call: TRBV27; d_call: NA; clone_size: many; j_call: TRBJ2-7; cdr3_nt: TGTGCCAGCAGCTCCGGTGTGTGGTCCTACGAGCAGTACTTC; cdr3_aa: CASSSGVWSYEQYF
v_call: TRBV7-2; d_call: TRBD1; clone_size: NA; j_call: TRBJ2-1; cdr3_nt: TGTGCCAGCAGCTTAAGGACAGGTAATGAGCAGTTCTTC; cdr3_aa: CASSLRTGNEQFF
v_call: TRBV12-3/TRBV12-4; d_call: TRBD1; clone_size: many; j_call: TRBJ2-1; cdr3_nt: TGTGCCAGCAGCCCGGACAGGGGTATTAACAATGAGCAGTTCTTC; cdr3_aa: CASSPDRGINNEQFF
v_call: TRBV12-3/TRBV12-4; d_call: NA; clone_size: NA; j_call: TRBJ1-6; cdr3_nt: TGTGCCAGCAGCCCCGGACTAAGCATCGTTTCACCCCTCCACTTT; cdr3_aa: CASSPGLSIVSPLHF
v_call: TRBV12-5; d_call: NA; clone_size: few; j_call: TRBJ2-6; cdr3_nt: TGTGCTAGTGCCTTTTTAGTGACAGGAAACTCTGGGGCCAACGTCCTGACTTTC; cdr3_aa: CASAFLVTGNSGANVLTF
v_call: TRBV19; d_call: NA; clone_size: NA; j_call: TRBJ1-1; cdr3_nt: TGTGCCAGTAGTATAGGAGTAGGGACCTTCACTGAAGCTTTCTTT; cdr3_aa: CASSIGVGTFTEAFF
v_call: TRBV5-1; d_call: NA; clone_size: many; j_call: TRBJ2-4; cdr3_nt: TGCGCCAGCAGCAAGAACCAGGAAAACATTCAGTACTTC; cdr3_aa: CASSKNQENIQYF
v_call: TRBV20-1; d_call: NA; clone_size: NA; j_call: TRBJ1-1; cdr3_nt: TGCAGTGCTAGGGTCCCCGGGACACTCGAAGCTTTCTTT; cdr3_aa: CSARVPGTLEAFF
v_call: TRBV7-8; d_call: TRBD2; clone_size: few; j_call: TRBJ2-3; cdr3_nt: TGTGCCAGCAGCCCGCCTCCCCCGGGAGGACTGGTCTTGAATACGCAGTATTTT; cdr3_aa: CASSPPPPGGLVLNTQYF
v_call: TRBV20-1; d_call: NA; clone_size: NA; j_call: TRBJ2-5; cdr3_nt: TGCAGTGCTAGATTCCGGGACTCCATATGGGGAGAGACCCAGTACTTC; cdr3_aa: CSARFRDSIWGETQYF
v_call: TRBV4-2; d_call: TRBD1; clone_size: few; j_call: TRBJ2-2; cdr3_nt: TGTGCCAGCAGCCAAGGCCGGCCGGACAGGATGAGTCCCGGGGAGCTGTTTTTT; cdr3_aa: CASSQGRPDRMSPGELFF
v_call: TRBV10-3; d_call: TRBD2; clone_size: many; j_call: TRBJ2-3; cdr3_nt: TGTGCCATCAGTGAAGTAGCGGGAGGCGCCGGTTATACGCAGTATTTT; cdr3_aa: CAISEVAGGAGYTQYF
v_call: TRBV20-1; d_call: TRBD2; clone_size: few; j_call: TRBJ2-7; cdr3_nt: TGCAGTGCCTCCTCGACGGGAGGCTCCTACGAGCAGTACTTC; cdr3_aa: CSASSTGGSYEQYF
v_call: TRBV2; d_call: NA; clone_size: many; j_call: TRBJ2-1; cdr3_nt: TGTGCCAGCAGTAGAGAGGGTATGGATGAGCAGTTCTTC; cdr3_aa: CASSREGMDEQFF
v_call: TRBV27; d_call: TRBD1; clone_size: few; j_call: TRBJ1-1; cdr3_nt: TGTGCCAGCAGTTTATCCCCCGTGACAGGGATCACTGAAGCTTTCTTT; cdr3_aa: CASSLSPVTGITEAFF
v_call: TRBV29-1; d_call: NA; clone_size: many; j_call: TRBJ1-4; cdr3_nt: TGCAGCGTTCTGCCCGGTCTGGGAAATGAAAAACTGTTTTTT; cdr3_aa: CSVLPGLGNEKLFF
v_call: TRBV15; d_call: NA; clone_size: many; j_call: TRBJ1-2; cdr3_nt: TGTGCCACCAGCAGAGATACGGCTTATGGCTACACCTTC; cdr3_aa: CATSRDTAYGYTF
v_call: TRBV5-6; d_call: NA; clone_size: many; j_call: TRBJ1-1; cdr3_nt: TGTGCCAGCAGCTTCCAGAACACTGAAGCTTTCTTT; cdr3_aa: CASSFQNTEAFF
v_call: TRBV6-1; d_call: NA; clone_size: few; j_call: TRBJ2-2; cdr3_nt: TGTGCCAGCAGTGAAGAACGGGAGTGGACCGGGGAGCTGTTTTTT; cdr3_aa: CASSEEREWTGELFF
v_call: TRBV28; d_call: TRBD1; clone_size: many; j_call: TRBJ2-7; cdr3_nt: TGTGCCAGCAGTTACAGGGGCCCGAGCCTCTACGAGCAGTACTTC; cdr3_aa: CASSYRGPSLYEQYF
v_call: TRBV20-1; d_call: NA; clone_size: NA; j_call: TRBJ2-5; cdr3_nt: TGCAGTGCTAAGGAGACAGAAGAGACCCAGTACTTC; cdr3_aa: CSAKETEETQYF
v_call: TRBV29-1; d_call: TRBD2; clone_size: many; j_call: TRBJ2-3; cdr3_nt: TGCAGCGTTTTTGGGACTAGCGGGGGCACAGATACGCAGTATTTT; cdr3_aa: CSVFGTSGGTDTQYF
v_call: TRBV20-1; d_call: TRBD2; clone_size: many; j_call: TRBJ2-1; cdr3_nt: TGCAGTGGTCCGGGACTAGCGGGGCCCGATGAGCAGTTCTTC; cdr3_aa: CSGPGLAGPDEQFF
v_call: TRBV15; d_call: NA; clone_size: NA; j_call: TRBJ2-1; cdr3_nt: TGTGCCACCAGCAGCGACGGGACTCACAATGAGCAGTTCTTC; cdr3_aa: CATSSDGTHNEQFF
v_call: TRBV6-6; d_call: TRBD2; clone_size: NA; j_call: TRBJ2-2; cdr3_nt: TGTGCCAGCGTGGCCCTAGCGGCATCCACCGGGGAGCTGTTTTTT; cdr3_aa: CASVALAASTGELFF
v_call: TRBV30; d_call: NA; clone_size: many; j_call: TRBJ1-1; cdr3_nt: TGTGCCTGGAGTGTATGGGGGGGCGCAAATACTGAAGCTTTCTTT; cdr3_aa: CAWSVWGGANTEAFF
v_call: TRBV6-6; d_call: NA; clone_size: few; j_call: TRBJ2-7; cdr3_nt: TGTGCCAGCAGAGGACGTACCGGGGAGGCCGAGCAGTACTTC; cdr3_aa: CASRGRTGEAEQYF
v_call: TRBV29-1; d_call: NA; clone_size: many; j_call: TRBJ1-2; cdr3_nt: TGCAGCGTTGATGGGTTAGGTGGCTATGGCTACACCTTC; cdr3_aa: CSVDGLGGYGYTF